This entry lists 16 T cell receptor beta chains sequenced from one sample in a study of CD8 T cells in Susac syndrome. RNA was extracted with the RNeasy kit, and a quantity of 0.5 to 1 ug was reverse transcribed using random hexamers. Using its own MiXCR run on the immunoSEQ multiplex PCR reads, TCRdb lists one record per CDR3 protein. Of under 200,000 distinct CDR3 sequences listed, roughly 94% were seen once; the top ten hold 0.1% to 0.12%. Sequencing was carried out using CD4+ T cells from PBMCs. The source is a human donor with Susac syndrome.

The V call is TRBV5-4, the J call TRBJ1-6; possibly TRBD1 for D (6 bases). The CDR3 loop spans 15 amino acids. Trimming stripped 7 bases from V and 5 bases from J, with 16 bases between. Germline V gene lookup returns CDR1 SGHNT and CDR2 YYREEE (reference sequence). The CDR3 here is CASGLRGEDNSPLHF. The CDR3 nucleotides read TGTGCCAGCGGACTCAGGGGTGAGGATAATTCACCCCTCCACTTT. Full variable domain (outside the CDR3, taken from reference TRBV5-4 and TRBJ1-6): ETGVTQSPTHLIKTRGQQVTLRCSSQSGHNTVSWYQQALGQGPQFIFQYYREEENGRGNFPPRFSGLQFPNYSSELNVNALELDDSALYLCASGLRGEDNSPLHFGNGTRLTVT.

CDR3 nucleotides: TGCAGTGCTAGAGACATGGGACAGGGCATTGGCTACACCTTC. Encoded protein: CSARDMGQGIGYTF. V gene TRBV20-1 combines with J gene TRBJ1-2, with 9 bases identical to TRBD1. The J segment lost 7 bases and the V segment lost 0 bases, leaving 6 bases of the junction unmatched. Germline CDR1 DFQATT, CDR2 SNEGSKA (reference sequence). This CDR3 is 14 amino acids long.

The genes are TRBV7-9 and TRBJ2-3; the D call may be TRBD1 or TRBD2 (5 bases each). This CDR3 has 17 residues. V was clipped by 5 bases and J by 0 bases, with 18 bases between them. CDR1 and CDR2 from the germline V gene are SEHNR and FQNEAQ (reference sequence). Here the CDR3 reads CASSVPRDGSSTDTQYF. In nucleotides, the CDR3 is TGTGCCAGCAGCGTGCCCCGGGACGGCTCTAGCACAGATACGCAGTATTTT.

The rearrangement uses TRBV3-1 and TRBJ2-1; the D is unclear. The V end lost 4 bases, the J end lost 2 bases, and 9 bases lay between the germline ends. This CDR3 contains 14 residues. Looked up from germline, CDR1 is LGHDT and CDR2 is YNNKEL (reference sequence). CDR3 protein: CASSPFTTYNEQFF. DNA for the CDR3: TGTGCCAGCAGCCCATTTACGACCTACAATGAGCAGTTCTTC.

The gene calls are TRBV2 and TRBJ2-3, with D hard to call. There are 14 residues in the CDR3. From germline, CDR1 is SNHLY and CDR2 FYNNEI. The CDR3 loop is CAVSGITSTDTQYF. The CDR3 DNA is TGTGCGGTGTCTGGGATTACTAGCACAGATACGCAGTATTTT.

The CDR3 is CASSLYVSGGDTQYF. The DNA for the CDR3 is TGTGCCAGCAGCCTCTACGTTTCGGGGGGGGATACGCAGTATTTT. This chain connects TRBV5-5 to TRBJ2-3; 8 bases agree with TRBD2. The CDR3 covers 15 residues. V was pared by 4 bases and J by 6 bases, with 10 bases of the junction left unmatched. CDR1 is SGHKS, CDR2 YYEKEE, per germline (reference sequence).

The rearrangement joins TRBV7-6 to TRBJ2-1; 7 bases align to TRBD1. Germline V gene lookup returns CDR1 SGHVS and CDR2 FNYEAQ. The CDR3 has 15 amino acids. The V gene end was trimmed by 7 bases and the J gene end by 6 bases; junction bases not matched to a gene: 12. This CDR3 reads CASTLSTTGINEQFF. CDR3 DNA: TGTGCCAGCACCTTGTCGACGACAGGGATCAATGAGCAGTTCTTC.

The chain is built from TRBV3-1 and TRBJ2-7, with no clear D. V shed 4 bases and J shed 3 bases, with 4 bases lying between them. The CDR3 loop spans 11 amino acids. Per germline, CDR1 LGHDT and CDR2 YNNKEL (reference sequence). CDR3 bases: TGTGCCAGCAGCCGGAACTACGAGCAGTACTTC. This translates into CASSRNYEQYF.

The CDR3 is CASSGRTANTEAFF. In nucleotides, the CDR3 is TGCGCCAGCAGCGGACGGACAGCGAACACTGAAGCTTTCTTT. The genes are TRBV5-1 and TRBJ1-1, with a weak D call TRBD1 (6 bases). The CDR3 consists of 14 residues. Trimming pared 4 bases from V and 1 base from J, leaving 11 bases between. In germline, CDR1 is SGHRS, CDR2 YFSETQ.

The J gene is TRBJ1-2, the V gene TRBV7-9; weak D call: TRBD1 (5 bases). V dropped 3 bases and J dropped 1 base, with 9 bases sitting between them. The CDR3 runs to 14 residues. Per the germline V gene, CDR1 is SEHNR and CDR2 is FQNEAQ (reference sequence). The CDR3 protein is CASSFVGDNYGYTF. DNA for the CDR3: TGTGCCAGCAGCTTCGTGGGGGATAACTATGGCTACACCTTC.

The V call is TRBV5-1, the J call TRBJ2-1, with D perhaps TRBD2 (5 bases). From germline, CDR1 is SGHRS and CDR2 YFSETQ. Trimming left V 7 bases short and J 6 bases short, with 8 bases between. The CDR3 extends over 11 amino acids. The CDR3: CASQSGNEQFF. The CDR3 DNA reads TGCGCCAGCCAGAGCGGCAATGAGCAGTTCTTC.

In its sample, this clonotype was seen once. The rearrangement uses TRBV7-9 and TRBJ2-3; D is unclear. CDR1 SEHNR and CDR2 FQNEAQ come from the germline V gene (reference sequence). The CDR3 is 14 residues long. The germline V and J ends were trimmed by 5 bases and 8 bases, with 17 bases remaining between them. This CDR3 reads CASSPPSVTGTQYF. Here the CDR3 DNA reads TGTGCCAGCAGCCCCCCATCTGTAACGGGTACGCAGTATTTT.

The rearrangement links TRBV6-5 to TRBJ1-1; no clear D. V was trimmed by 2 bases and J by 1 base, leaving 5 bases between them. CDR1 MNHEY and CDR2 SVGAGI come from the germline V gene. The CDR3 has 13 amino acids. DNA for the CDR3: TGTGCCAGCAGTTACGGCAGGAACACTGAAGCTTTCTTT. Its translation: CASSYGRNTEAFF.

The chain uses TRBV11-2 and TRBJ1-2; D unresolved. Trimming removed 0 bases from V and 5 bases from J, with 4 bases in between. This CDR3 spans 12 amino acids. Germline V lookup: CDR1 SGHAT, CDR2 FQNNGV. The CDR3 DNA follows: TGTGCCAGCAGCTTAGATGATTATGGCTACACCTTC. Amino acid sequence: CASSLDDYGYTF.

The CDR3 loop is CSASSRNALYTDTQYF. The CDR3 bases are TGCAGTGCTAGTTCCAGGAACGCTTTATACACAGATACGCAGTATTTT. The J gene is TRBJ2-3, the V gene TRBV20-1; D is ambiguous. The CDR3 extends over 16 amino acids. Trimming took 3 bases from V and 2 from J, leaving 18 bases between them. Per the germline V gene, CDR1 is DFQATT and CDR2 is SNEGSKA (reference sequence).

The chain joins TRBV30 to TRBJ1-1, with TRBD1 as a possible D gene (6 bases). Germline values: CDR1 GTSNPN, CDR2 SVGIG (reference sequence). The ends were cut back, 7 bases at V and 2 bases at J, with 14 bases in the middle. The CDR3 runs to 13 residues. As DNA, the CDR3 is TGTGCCTTAACAGGGCTCGGTAACACTGAAGCTTTCTTT. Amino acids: CALTGLGNTEAFF.